This TCR beta chain was obtained from a study of blood T cell repertoires in COVID-19. Study context: Samples of COVID-19 (acute and convalescent) were obtained from the United States, Italy and Spain. From T cells, B-cell-depleted T cells, or PBMCs came the material, which was cDNA or gDNA.

Here immunoSEQ multiplex PCR was the method, and the copy in TCRdb shows in-frame clones only, minus some. The sample gives about 180,000 clones, 75% to 90% of which show up once; under 10% is in the top ten. The CDR3 covers 16 residues. Trimming cost V 1 base and J 8 bases, with 17 bases left between them. In germline, CDR1 is SGHAT, CDR2 FQNNGV. The source of this sequence is a woman in her 70s with COVID-19, enrolled during active disease. The specimen was peripheral blood. The chain combines TRBV11-2 with TRBJ2-2, with D unresolved. The CDR3 DNA follows: TGTGCCAGCAGCTTAGTCTTGGCGTACACCGGGGGGGAGCTGTTTTTT. Protein: CASSLVLAYTGGELFF.